The 4 T cell receptor beta chains below all came from one sample that was sequenced in a study of T-cell reconstitution after alpha-beta-depleted transplantation in children. Construction of the TCRbeta library involved unique molecular identifiers. A single record per CDR3 protein comes from TCRdb applying MiXCR to the PCR reads. The sample carries about 210,000 distinct CDR3 sequences, approximately 17% recorded once. This sample comprised PBMCs, mostly from graft donor cells, obtained 360 days after TCRalphabeta/CD19-depleted stem cell transplant. The source of these receptors is a male patient aged 2 to 9 who had a stem cell transplant for acute lymphoblastic leukemia, so the T cells may come from the graft donor.

This chain uses TRBV30 with TRBJ1-1, with D perhaps matching TRBD1 (6 bases). Germline V gene data show CDR1 as GTSNPN and CDR2 as SVGIG (reference sequence). V was trimmed by 4 bases and J by 5 bases, leaving 14 bases between them. The length of the CDR3 is 13 residues. The CDR3: CAWKFDRSTEAFF. DNA for the CDR3: TGTGCCTGGAAGTTCGACAGGTCGACTGAAGCTTTCTTT.

The J gene is TRBJ2-2, the V gene TRBV3-1, with D perhaps assigned TRBD1 or TRBD2 (5 bases each). Germline lookup yields CDR1 LGHDT and CDR2 YNNKEL (reference sequence). This CDR3 is 16 amino acids long. The V and J ends lost 5 bases and 5 bases respectively, with 18 bases between them. The CDR3 region is CASSSWGNKDTGELFF. CDR3 bases: TGTGCCAGCAGCTCCTGGGGGAATAAAGATACCGGGGAGCTGTTTTTT.

Here the CDR3 reads CASSLMRGRFF. CDR3 DNA: TGTGCCAGCAGCTTAATGAGGGGACGGTTCTTC. The J gene is TRBJ2-1, the V gene TRBV7-2; D may match TRBD1 or TRBD2 (5 bases each). Germline CDR1 is SGHTA and CDR2 is FQGNSA. CDR3 length equals 11 residues. The V and J ends lost 2 bases and 15 bases respectively, with 11 bases between them.

The chain employs TRBV30 and TRBJ2-7, with TRBD1 matching 7 bases. With V trimmed by 7 bases and J by 0 bases, 3 bases remained unmatched. This CDR3 contains 12 residues. Germline-derived CDR1 and CDR2 are GTSNPN and SVGIG (reference sequence). In nucleotides, the CDR3 is TGTGCCTTCCGGGACAGCTCCTACGAGCAGTACTTC. Protein product: CAFRDSSYEQYF.